This TCR beta chain came from a study of blood T cells in healthy people across ages. Primed by a sample-barcoded 5' primer and a J-beta primer mix, a second PCR proceeded for about 7 to 11 cycles. MiXCR, applied by TCRdb to the 5' RACE reads, yields one record per CDR3 protein. The sample shows about 280,000 distinct CDR3 sequences, roughly 27% of them seen only once. Germline loops: CDR1 SGHTA, CDR2 FQGTGA. The CDR3 runs 15 residues. Trimming pared 5 bases from V and 5 bases from J, leaving 15 bases between. Every donor provided 7.5 to 10 milliliters of peripheral blood. The clonotype originates from a woman between 70 and 85 years old in good health. Sequencing input: blood. This chain uses TRBV7-3 with TRBJ1-4; D unresolved. The CDR3: CASSARREENEKLFF. DNA for the CDR3: TGTGCCAGCAGCGCCCGACGGGAGGAGAATGAAAAACTGTTTTTT.